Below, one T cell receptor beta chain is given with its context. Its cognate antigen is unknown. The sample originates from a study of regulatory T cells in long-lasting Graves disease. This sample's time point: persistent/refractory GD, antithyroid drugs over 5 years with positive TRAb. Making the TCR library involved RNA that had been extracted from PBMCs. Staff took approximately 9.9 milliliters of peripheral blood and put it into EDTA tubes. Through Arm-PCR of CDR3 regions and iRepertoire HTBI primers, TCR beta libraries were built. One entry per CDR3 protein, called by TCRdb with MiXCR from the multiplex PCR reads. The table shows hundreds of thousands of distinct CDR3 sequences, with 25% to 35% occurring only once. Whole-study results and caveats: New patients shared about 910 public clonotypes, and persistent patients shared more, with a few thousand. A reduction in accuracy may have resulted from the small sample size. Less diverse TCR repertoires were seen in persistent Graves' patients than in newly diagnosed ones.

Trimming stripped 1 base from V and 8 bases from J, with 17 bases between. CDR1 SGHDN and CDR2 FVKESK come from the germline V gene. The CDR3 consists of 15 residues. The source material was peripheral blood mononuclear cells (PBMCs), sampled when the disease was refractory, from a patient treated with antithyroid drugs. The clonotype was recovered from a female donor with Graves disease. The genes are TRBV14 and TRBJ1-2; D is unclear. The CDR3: CASSQVPFPIFGYTF. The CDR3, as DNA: TGTGCCAGCAGCCAAGTTCCCTTCCCCATCTTCGGCTACACCTTC.